This paragraph covers one T cell receptor beta chain sequence. Its antigen is not identified. V was pared by 0 bases and J by 6 bases, with 12 bases of the junction left unmatched. The CDR3 length is 17 residues. CDR1 and CDR2 from the germline V gene are SGHDT and YYEEEE. The sample is drawn from a study of T cell responses to AZD1222 COVID-19 vaccine. Study-level results: The study found Spike-specific TCR breadth and depth rose after two AZD1222 doses. Spike-wide vaccine-associated CD4 TCRs dominated at 160-218 and 743-854.

Measured with immunoSEQ multiplex PCR; TCRdb has only the in-frame clones, and not every one. The sample yields approximately 100,000 clones, 90% seen once. This sequence originates from an adult in good health. The J gene is TRBJ1-2, the V gene TRBV5-6; 9 bases fit TRBD1. Sequences were derived from peripheral blood, sampled on day 0 of AZD1222 vaccination. The CDR3: CASSLVAGTGSTNGYTF. For the CDR3, the DNA is TGTGCCAGCAGCTTGGTGGCCGGGACAGGGTCGACGAATGGCTACACCTTC.